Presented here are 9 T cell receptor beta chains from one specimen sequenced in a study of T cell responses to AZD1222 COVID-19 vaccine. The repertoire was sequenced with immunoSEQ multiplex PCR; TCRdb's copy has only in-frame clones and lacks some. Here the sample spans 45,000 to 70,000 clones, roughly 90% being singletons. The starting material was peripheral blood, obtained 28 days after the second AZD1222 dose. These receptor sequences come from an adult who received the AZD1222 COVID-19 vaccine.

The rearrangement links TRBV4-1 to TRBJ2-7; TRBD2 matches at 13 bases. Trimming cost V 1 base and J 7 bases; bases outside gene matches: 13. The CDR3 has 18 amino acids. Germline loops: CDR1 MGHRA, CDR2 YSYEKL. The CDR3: CASSQVMGTSGALGEQYF. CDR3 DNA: TGCGCCAGCAGCCAAGTTATGGGGACTAGCGGGGCCCTGGGGGAGCAGTACTTC.

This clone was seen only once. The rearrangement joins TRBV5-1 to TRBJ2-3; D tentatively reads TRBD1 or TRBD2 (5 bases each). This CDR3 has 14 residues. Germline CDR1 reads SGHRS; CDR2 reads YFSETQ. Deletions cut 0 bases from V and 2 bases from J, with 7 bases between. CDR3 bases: TGCGCCAGCAGCTTGGGGGGGATCACAGATACGCAGTATTTT. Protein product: CASSLGGITDTQYF.

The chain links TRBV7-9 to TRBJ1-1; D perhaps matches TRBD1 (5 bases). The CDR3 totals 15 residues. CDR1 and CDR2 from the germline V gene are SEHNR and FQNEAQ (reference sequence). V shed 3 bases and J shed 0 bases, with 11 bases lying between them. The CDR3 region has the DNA TGTGCCAGCAGCTTTTCGGGGCGTATGAACACTGAAGCTTTCTTT. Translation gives CASSFSGRMNTEAFF.

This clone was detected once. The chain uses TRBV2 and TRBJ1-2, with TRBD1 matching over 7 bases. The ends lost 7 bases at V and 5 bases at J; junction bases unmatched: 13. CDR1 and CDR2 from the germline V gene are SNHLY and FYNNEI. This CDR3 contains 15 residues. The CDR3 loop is CASTTPTGWGYGYTF. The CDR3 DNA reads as TGTGCCAGCACTACGCCGACAGGGTGGGGTTATGGCTACACCTTC. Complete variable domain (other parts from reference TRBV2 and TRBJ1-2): EPEVTQTPSHQVTQMGQEVILRCVPISNHLYFYWYRQILGQKVEFLVSFYNNEISEKSEIFDDQFSVERPDGSNFTLKIRSTKLEDSAMYFCASTTPTGWGYGYTFGSGTRLTVV.

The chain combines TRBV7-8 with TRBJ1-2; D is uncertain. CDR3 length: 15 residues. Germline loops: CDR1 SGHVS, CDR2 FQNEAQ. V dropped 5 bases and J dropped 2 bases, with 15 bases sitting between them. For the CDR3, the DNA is TGTGCCAGCAGCCCTGAAGGCTCACGAAACTATGGCTACACCTTC. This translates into CASSPEGSRNYGYTF.

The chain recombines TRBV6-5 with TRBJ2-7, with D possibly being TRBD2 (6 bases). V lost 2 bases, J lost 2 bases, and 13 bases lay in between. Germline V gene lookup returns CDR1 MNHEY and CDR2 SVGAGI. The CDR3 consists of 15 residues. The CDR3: CASSYRLAAPYEQYF. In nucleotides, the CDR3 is TGTGCCAGCAGTTACAGATTAGCGGCTCCCTACGAGCAGTACTTC.

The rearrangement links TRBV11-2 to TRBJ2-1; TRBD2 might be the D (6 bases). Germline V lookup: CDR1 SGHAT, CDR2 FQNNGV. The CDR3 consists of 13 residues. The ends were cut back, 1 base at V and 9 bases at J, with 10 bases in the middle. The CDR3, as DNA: TGTGCCAGCAGCTTAGCGGGAGTTTTTGAGCAGTTCTTC. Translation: CASSLAGVFEQFF.

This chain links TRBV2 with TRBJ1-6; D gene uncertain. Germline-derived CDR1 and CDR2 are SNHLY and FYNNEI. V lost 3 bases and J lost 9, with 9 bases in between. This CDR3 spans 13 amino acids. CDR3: CASSDSRSSPLHF. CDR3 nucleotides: TGTGCCAGCAGTGACAGTAGGAGTTCACCCCTCCACTTT.

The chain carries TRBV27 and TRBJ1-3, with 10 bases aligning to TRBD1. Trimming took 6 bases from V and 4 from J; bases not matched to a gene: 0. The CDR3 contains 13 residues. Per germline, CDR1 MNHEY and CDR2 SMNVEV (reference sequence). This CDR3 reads CASRGQGGNTIYF. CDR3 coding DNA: TGTGCCAGCAGGGGACAGGGGGGAAACACCATATATTTT.